The 24 T cell receptor beta chains in this list originate from one sample, sequenced in a study of identical twins. TCRdb itself ran the 5' RACE reads through MiXCR, one entry per CDR3 protein. The data contain 200,000 to 250,000 distinct CDR3 sequences, 7.5% of them singletons. The same data also contributed to another study, on yellow fever vaccine responses in identical twins.

The material sequenced was memory (CD45RO+) T cells sorted from blood. These receptors all stem from a woman younger than 35 in good health.

Many counts were recorded for this clonotype. The gene calls are TRBV24-1 and TRBJ2-1, with 7 bases that match TRBD2. This CDR3 has 12 residues. V lost 10 bases and J lost 2; bases outside the gene matches: 1. Germline V CDR1 and CDR2: KGHDR, SFDVKD. For the CDR3, the DNA is TGTGCCACGGGGACTACCTACAATGAGCAGTTCTTC. Its translation: CATGTTYNEQFF.

V gene TRBV5-1 combines with J gene TRBJ2-3; D may correspond to TRBD1 or TRBD2 (7 bases each). Germline V gene data show CDR1 as SGHRS and CDR2 as YFSETQ. The CDR3 runs 14 residues. V dropped 5 bases and J dropped 4 bases, with 14 bases sitting between them. The DNA of the CDR3 is TGCGCCAGCAGAACATCAGGGGGGGCAGATACGCAGTATTTT. This sequence encodes CASRTSGGADTQYF. The full variable domain, its missing parts supplied by reference TRBV5-1 and TRBJ2-3, is KAGVTQTPRYLIKTRGQQVTLSCSPISGHRSVSWYQQTPGQGLQFLFEYFSETQRNKGNFPGRFSGRQFSNSRSEMNVSTLELGDSALYLCASRTSGGADTQYFGPGTRLTVL.

A few counts support this clonotype. The chain links TRBV2 to TRBJ1-5; the D gene is possibly TRBD1 (5 bases). V was shortened by 6 bases and J by 3 bases, with 9 bases between the two germline ends. The CDR3 runs to 13 residues. CDR1 and CDR2 (germline): SNHLY, FYNNEI. CDR3 DNA sequence: TGTGCCAGCAGCAGGGATACCAATCAGCCCCAGCATTTT. As protein: CASSRDTNQPQHF.

This clonotype was seen at least ten times. This chain uses TRBV29-1 with TRBJ2-3; 12 nucleotides align to TRBD1. V lost 4 bases to trimming and J lost 3 bases; unmatched junction nucleotides: 17. CDR1 and CDR2 (germline): SQVTM, ANQGSEA. The CDR3 is made up of 19 amino acids. CDR3 sequence: CSVGDRGRRGRADTDTQYF. The CDR3 DNA reads TGCAGCGTTGGGGACAGGGGGCGTCGCGGGAGGGCAGATACAGATACGCAGTATTTT.

The chain joins TRBV3-1 to TRBJ2-7, with 8 bases fitting TRBD1. Trimming cost V 2 bases and J 7 bases; bases outside gene matches: 16. The CDR3 length is 17 residues. Germline CDR1 reads LGHDT; CDR2 reads YNNKEL (reference sequence). The CDR3 sequence is CASSQNTGQGAGREQYF. The CDR3, as DNA: TGTGCCAGCAGCCAAAACACGGGCCAGGGGGCCGGACGGGAGCAGTACTTC.

The table lists this clonotype with a few counts. The gene calls are TRBV7-9 and TRBJ2-7; D gene ambiguous. CDR3 length: 14 residues. Germline CDR1 and CDR2: SEHNR and FQNEAQ (reference sequence). V lost 3 bases, J lost 2 bases, and 11 bases lay in between. The CDR3 DNA sequence: TGTGCCAGCAGCTTCCCCGGGTTTGCCTACGAGCAGTACTTC. Translating gives CASSFPGFAYEQYF.

This clonotype was detected ten times or more. The rearrangement joins TRBV27 to TRBJ2-1, with a weak D call TRBD2 (6 bases). In germline, CDR1 is MNHEY, CDR2 SMNVEV (reference sequence). Deletions cut 5 bases from V and 4 bases from J, with 21 bases between. The CDR3 contains 17 residues. DNA of the CDR3: TGTGCCAGCAGTCCGGATGGGGACTCAAATATATACAATGAGCAGTTCTTC. It encodes CASSPDGDSNIYNEQFF.

This clonotype was counted a few times. The genes are TRBV7-2 and TRBJ2-7; weak D call: TRBD1 (5 bases). The CDR3 is made up of 16 amino acids. Germline values: CDR1 SGHTA, CDR2 FQGNSA. The ends were cut back, 5 bases at V and 1 base at J, with 18 bases in the middle. The CDR3 DNA sequence: TGTGCCAGCAGCCCCCGGTCGACAGTAAATTCCTACGAGCAGTACTTC. This encodes CASSPRSTVNSYEQYF.

This clonotype has more than one count but fewer than ten. The chain recombines TRBV24-1 with TRBJ2-7; D is unclear. The germline V and J ends were trimmed by 2 bases and 6 bases, with 10 bases remaining between them. This CDR3 is 13 amino acids long. CDR1 is KGHDR, CDR2 SFDVKD, per germline. The CDR3 loop reads CATSDSNTGEQYF. In DNA form, the CDR3 reads TGTGCCACCAGTGATTCCAACACCGGCGAGCAGTACTTC.

This clonotype appeared a few times. V gene TRBV7-2 combines with J gene TRBJ2-4; D uncertain. Trimming took off 5 bases at V and 9 bases at J, with 14 bases between the two ends. CDR1 is SGHTA, CDR2 FQGNSA, per germline. The CDR3 length is 13 residues. The CDR3 DNA sequence: TGTGCCAGCAGCCAACCCCCTCAAAGCATTCAGTACTTC. Translation gives CASSQPPQSIQYF.

This clonotype was detected a few times. This rearrangement joins TRBV2 to TRBJ2-1, with TRBD1 identical over 9 bases. CDR3 length: 14 amino acids. Germline CDR1 SNHLY, CDR2 FYNNEI. With V trimmed by 5 bases and J by 6 bases, 5 bases remained unmatched. The CDR3 coding sequence is TGTGCCAGCAGTCGTCGACAGGGGGGCAATGAGCAGTTCTTC. Translated, it gives CASSRRQGGNEQFF.

The chain uses TRBV6-2 or TRBV6-3 and TRBJ2-3; TRBD1 matches 7 bases. The CDR3 is 12 amino acids. Germline CDR1 and CDR2: MNHEY and SVGEGT. J lost 5 bases, V lost 7 bases, and 3 bases had no gene match. Here the CDR3 DNA reads TGTGCCAGCAACCCAGGGGGAGATACGCAGTATTTT. Translated, it gives CASNPGGDTQYF.

The J gene is TRBJ2-1, the V gene TRBV5-4; D possibly corresponds to TRBD2 (6 bases). Germline V gene lookup returns CDR1 SGHNT and CDR2 YYREEE (reference sequence). Trimming removed 3 bases from V and 6 bases from J, with 19 bases in between. This CDR3 has 16 residues. CDR3 coding DNA: TGTGCCAGCAGCTCGGGATCGGAGGGCCTCGGCAATGAGCAGTTCTTC. It codes for CASSSGSEGLGNEQFF. Combining the CDR3 with reference TRBV5-4 and TRBJ2-1 gives the whole variable domain ETGVTQSPTHLIKTRGQQVTLRCSSQSGHNTVSWYQQALGQGPQFIFQYYREEENGRGNFPPRFSGLQFPNYSSELNVNALELDDSALYLCASSSGSEGLGNEQFFGPGTRLTVL.

This clonotype was picked up a small number of times. The chain recombines TRBV20-1 with TRBJ1-1, with TRBD1 identical over 7 bases. Germline CDR1 DFQATT, CDR2 SNEGSKA (reference sequence). V trimming: 4 bases; J trimming: 5 bases; junction bases outside the gene matches: 10. The CDR3 length is 14 residues. CDR3 coding DNA: TGCAGTGCTAAGGGGACAGCGGCCCGTACTGAAGCTTTCTTT. The encoded protein is CSAKGTAARTEAFF.

The CDR3 loop reads CASTNPDREPIQGAKNIQYF. Here the CDR3 DNA reads TGTGCCAGCACCAACCCCGACAGGGAGCCCATTCAGGGCGCCAAAAACATTCAGTACTTC. The chain combines TRBV6-2 or TRBV6-3 with TRBJ2-4, with 7 bases fitting TRBD1. CDR3 size: 20 residues. Germline assignment: CDR1 MNHEY and CDR2 SVGEGT. Germline trimming cut 7 bases from V and 1 base from J; bases unmatched to any gene: 22.

This clonotype was observed at least ten times. This chain uses TRBV7-3 with TRBJ1-1; D is perhaps TRBD1 (5 bases). This CDR3 comprises 16 residues. Germline loops: CDR1 SGHTA, CDR2 FQGTGA. Trimming removed 6 bases at V and 1 base at J, with 18 bases between. This CDR3 is CASSPRADIRNTEAFF. In nucleotides, the CDR3 is TGTGCCAGCAGTCCCAGGGCAGACATCCGGAACACTGAAGCTTTCTTT.

This clonotype turned up a few times. The chain couples TRBV7-3 to TRBJ1-1; 8 bases agree with TRBD1. The length of the CDR3 is 12 residues. Looked up from germline, CDR1 is SGHTA and CDR2 is FQGTGA. The junction had 5 bases not matched to a gene; V was cut back by 4 bases and J by 10 bases. Here the CDR3 reads CASSSGQGLAFF. CDR3 sequence (DNA): TGTGCCAGCAGCTCAGGACAGGGACTAGCTTTCTTT.

This clonotype was counted many times. The chain links TRBV5-1 to TRBJ2-1; 10 nucleotides line up with TRBD1. The V gene end was trimmed by 4 bases and the J gene end by 3 bases; junction bases not matched to a gene: 7. This CDR3 contains 16 residues. The germline CDR1 and CDR2 sequences are SGHRS and YFSETQ. CDR3 in amino acids: CASSTLRDRGYNEQFF. In DNA, the CDR3 is TGCGCCAGCAGCACACTCCGGGACAGGGGCTACAATGAGCAGTTCTTC.

This clonotype was observed a handful of times. The chain joins TRBV20-1 to TRBJ2-1; D possibly corresponds to TRBD2 (6 bases). The CDR3 length is 11 residues. The V and J ends lost 6 bases and 9 bases respectively, with 12 bases between them. The germline V gene has CDR1 DFQATT and CDR2 SNEGSKA (reference sequence). CDR3 sequence (DNA): TGCAGTGCCTTACGGGGGAGTGAGCAGTTCTTC. Its translation is CSALRGSEQFF.

This clonotype has more than one count but fewer than ten. The J gene is TRBJ2-5, the V gene TRBV7-2; D gene ambiguous. Germline CDR1 is SGHTA and CDR2 is FQGNSA. V was cut by 3 bases and J by 3 bases, with 8 bases left in between. The CDR3 sequence is 13 residues long. The CDR3, as DNA: TGTGCCAGCAGCTTCATAGCAAAAGAGACCCAGTACTTC. Translating it yields CASSFIAKETQYF.

The chain carries TRBV21-1 and TRBJ1-5; the D call in the table, TRBD1, was not verified against the DNA. TRBV21-1 is given as a pseudogene. The CDR3 extends over 15 amino acids. The CDR3 nucleotides read TGTGCCAGCAGCAAAGGAGCCAGGGGGCGTAAGACTCAGCATTTT. Protein product: CASSKGARGRKTQHF.

This clonotype has only a few counts. J is TRBJ2-7 and V is TRBV7-9; D gene uncertain. Germline lookup yields CDR1 SEHNR and CDR2 FQNEAQ (reference sequence). The V end lost 3 bases, the J end lost 2 bases, and 14 bases lay between the germline ends. CDR3 length: 15 residues. The CDR3 bases are TGTGCCAGCAGCTTTTGGCCTGGGGATACCTACGAGCAGTACTTC. This gives the protein CASSFWPGDTYEQYF.

The chain carries TRBV29-1 and TRBJ1-4, with D possibly TRBD1 on 5 matching bases. This CDR3 region has 14 residues. V lost 6 bases to trimming and J lost 8 bases, with 19 bases between them. Germline V gene lookup returns CDR1 SQVTM and CDR2 ANQGSEA. CDR3 loop: CSVESAGMKEKLFF. CDR3 nucleotide sequence: TGCAGCGTCGAAAGTGCAGGGATGAAGGAAAAACTGTTTTTT.

This clonotype was seen many times. The rearrangement uses TRBV29-1 and TRBJ2-1, with D uncertain. Germline V gene lookup returns CDR1 SQVTM and CDR2 ANQGSEA. The CDR3 runs 14 residues. Trimming stripped 7 bases from V and 4 bases from J, with 17 bases between. The CDR3 reads CSASETQGYNEQFF. CDR3 DNA: TGCAGCGCCTCCGAAACTCAAGGTTACAATGAGCAGTTCTTC.